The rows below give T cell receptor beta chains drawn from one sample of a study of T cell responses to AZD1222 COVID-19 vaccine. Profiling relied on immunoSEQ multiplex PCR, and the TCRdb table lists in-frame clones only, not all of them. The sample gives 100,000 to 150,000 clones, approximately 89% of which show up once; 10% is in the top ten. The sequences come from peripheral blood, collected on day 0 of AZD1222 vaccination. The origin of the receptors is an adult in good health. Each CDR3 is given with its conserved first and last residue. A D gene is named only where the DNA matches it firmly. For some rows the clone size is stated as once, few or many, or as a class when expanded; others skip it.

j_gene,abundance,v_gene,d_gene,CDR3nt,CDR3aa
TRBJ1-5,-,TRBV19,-,TGTGCCAGTAGTGTCGCGGGCCTCGGAAGTCAGCCCCAGCATTTT,CASSVAGLGSQPQHF
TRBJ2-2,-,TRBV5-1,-,TGCGCCAGCAGCTTGGTAGTGGCGAACACCGGGGAGCTGTTTTTT,CASSLVVANTGELFF
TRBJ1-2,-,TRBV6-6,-,TGTGCCAGCAGTTACTCGCCGGGGGATGGCTACACCTTC,CASSYSPGDGYTF
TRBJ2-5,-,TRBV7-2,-,TGTGCCAGCAGCCTGATGCTTGGAGCAGAGACCCAGTACTTC,CASSLMLGAETQYF
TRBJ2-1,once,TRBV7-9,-,TGTGCCAGCAGCTTCGCCCGGGACAATGAGCAGTTCTTC,CASSFARDNEQFF
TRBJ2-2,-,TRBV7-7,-,TGTGCTAGCAGCCCTCCCGACACCGGGGAGCTGTTTTTT,CASSPPDTGELFF
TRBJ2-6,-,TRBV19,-,TGTGCCAGTAGTGACGGGGGCTCTGGGGCCAACGTCCTGACTTTC,CASSDGGSGANVLTF
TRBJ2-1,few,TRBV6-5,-,TGTGCCAGCAGTTACGGATTAGCGGTAGCTTATGAGCAGTTCTTC,CASSYGLAVAYEQFF
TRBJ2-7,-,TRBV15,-,TGTGCCACCAGCAGAGAGCCCCGTTTGGAGCAGTACTTC,CATSREPRLEQYF
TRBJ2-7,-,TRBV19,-,TGTGCCAGTAGCGACGGAACCCTTTACGAGCAGTACTTC,CASSDGTLYEQYF
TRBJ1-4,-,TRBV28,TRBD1,TGTGCCAGCAGTTTTCGACAGGGGCGATTTGAAAAACTGTTTTTT,CASSFRQGRFEKLFF
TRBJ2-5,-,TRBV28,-,TGTGCCAGCAGTTTACGGCCCTCCTGGGAGACCCAGTACTTC,CASSLRPSWETQYF
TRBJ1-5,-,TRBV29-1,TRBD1,TGCAGCGTTGGGGGACAGGGTAACCAGCCCCAGCATTTT,CSVGGQGNQPQHF
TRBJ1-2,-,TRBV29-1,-,TGCAGCGCAGCCGGGGCAGGGTTCTATGGCTACACCTTC,CSAAGAGFYGYTF
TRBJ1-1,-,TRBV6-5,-,TGTGCCAGCATAGTGCCAAACACTGAAGCTTTCTTT,CASIVPNTEAFF
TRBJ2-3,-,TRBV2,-,TGTGCCAACCGTGGCAGCACAGATACGCAGTATTTT,CANRGSTDTQYF
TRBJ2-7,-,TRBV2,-,TGTGCCAGCAGTGAGACCGGGACGTCCTCCTACGAGCAGTACTTC,CASSETGTSSYEQYF
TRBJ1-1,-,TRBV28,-,TGTGCCAGCACCTCCGGGTGGAACACTGAAGCTTTCTTT,CASTSGWNTEAFF
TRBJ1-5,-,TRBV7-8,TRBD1,TGTGCCAGCAGCCACGACAGGGAGTATCAGCCCCAGCATTTT,CASSHDREYQPQHF
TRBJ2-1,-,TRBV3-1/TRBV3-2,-,TGTGCCAGCAGCCGTGGGCGGCAGATGGGTGAGCAGTTCTTC,CASSRGRQMGEQFF
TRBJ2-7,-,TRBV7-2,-,TGTGCCAGCAGCTTACTGTGCCCTGAATGCGAGCAGTACTTC,CASSLLCPECEQYF
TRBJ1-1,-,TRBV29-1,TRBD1,TGCAGCGTTTGGGACAGTAAGAACACTGAAGCTTTCTTT,CSVWDSKNTEAFF
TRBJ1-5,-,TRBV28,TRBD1,TGTGCCAGCAGCCTAGTGGGCAGGGGGATTAGCAATCAGCCCCAGCATTTT,CASSLVGRGISNQPQHF
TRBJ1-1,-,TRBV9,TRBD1,TGTGCCAGCAGCACCCGGACAGGGAAGAGGAACACTGAAGCTTTCTTT,CASSTRTGKRNTEAFF
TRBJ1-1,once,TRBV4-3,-,TGCGCCAGCAGCCAAGATTCATGGTTACCTGAAGCTTTCTTT,CASSQDSWLPEAFF
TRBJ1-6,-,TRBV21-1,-,TGTGCCAGCAGCAAAGCCGGACAGGAGAATTCACCCCTCCACTTT,CASSKAGQENSPLHF
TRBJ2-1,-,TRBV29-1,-,TGCAGCGTTGAACAGGCAGCCTACAATGAGCAGTTCTTC,CSVEQAAYNEQFF
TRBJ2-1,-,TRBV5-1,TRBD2,TGCGCCAGCAGCTTGTCCGTGGGACTAGCGAACAATGAGCAGTTCTTC,CASSLSVGLANNEQFF
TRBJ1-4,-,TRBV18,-,TGTGCCAGCTCACTCGAGGGCGGGCGAACTAATGAAAAACTGTTTTTT,CASSLEGGRTNEKLFF
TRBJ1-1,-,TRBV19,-,TGTGCCAGTAGTATAGGAAGAGGGAATATCGAAGCTTTCTTT,CASSIGRGNIEAFF
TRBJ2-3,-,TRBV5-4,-,TGTGCCAGCAAAAAGGGGTTCACAGATACGCAGTATTTT,CASKKGFTDTQYF
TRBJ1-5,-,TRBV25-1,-,TGTGCCAGCAGTGAGACCCTCAGCAATCAGCCCCAGCATTTT,CASSETLSNQPQHF
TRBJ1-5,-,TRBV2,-,TGTGCCAGCAGGCCCCGCCGGGTGTGGCCCCAGCATTTT,CASRPRRVWPQHF
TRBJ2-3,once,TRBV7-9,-,TGTGCCAGCAGCTTAGGGGGAGGAGCAGATACGCAGTATTTT,CASSLGGGADTQYF
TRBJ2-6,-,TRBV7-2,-,TGTGCCAGCAGCTTAGCCTCTGGGGCCAACGTCCTGACTTTC,CASSLASGANVLTF
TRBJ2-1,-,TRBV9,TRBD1,TGTGCCAGCAGCGTACGGGACAGCCAAAATGAGCAGTTCTTC,CASSVRDSQNEQFF
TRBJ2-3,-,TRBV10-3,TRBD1,TGTGCCATCAGTGCGTCCGGGACAGGGTTAGTTACGCAGTATTTT,CAISASGTGLVTQYF
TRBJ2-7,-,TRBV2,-,TGTGCCAGCAGTGAGTTTTCAGTCGAGCAGTACTTC,CASSEFSVEQYF
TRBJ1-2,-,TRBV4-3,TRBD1,TGCGCCAGCAGCCAAGACGGGACAGGGGGCGGTGGCTACACCTTC,CASSQDGTGGGGYTF
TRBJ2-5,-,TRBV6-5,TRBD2,TGTGCCAGCAGTTACTGGGAGGGAGAGACCCAGTACTTC,CASSYWEGETQYF
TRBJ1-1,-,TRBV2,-,TGTGCCAGCAGTTCAGGGGTGAACACTGAAGCTTTCTTT,CASSSGVNTEAFF
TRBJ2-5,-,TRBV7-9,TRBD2,TGTGCCAGCAGCTCGCTAGCGGGGGGTCTCCAAGAGACCCAGTACTTC,CASSSLAGGLQETQYF
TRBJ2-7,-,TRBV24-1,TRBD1,TGTGCCACCAGTGAATCAGGACAGGGAGGCTACGAGCAGTACTTC,CATSESGQGGYEQYF
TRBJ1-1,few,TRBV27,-,TGTGCCAGCAGTTTATCTGGGGGAACTGAAGCTTTCTTT,CASSLSGGTEAFF